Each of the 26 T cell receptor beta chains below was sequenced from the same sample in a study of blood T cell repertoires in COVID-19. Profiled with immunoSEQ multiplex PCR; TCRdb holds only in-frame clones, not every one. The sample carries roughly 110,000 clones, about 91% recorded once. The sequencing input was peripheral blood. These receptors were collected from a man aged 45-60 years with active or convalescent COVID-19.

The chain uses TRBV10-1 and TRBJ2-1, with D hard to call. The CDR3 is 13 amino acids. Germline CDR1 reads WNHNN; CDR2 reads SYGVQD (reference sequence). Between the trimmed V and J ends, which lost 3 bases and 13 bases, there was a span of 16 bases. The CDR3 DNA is TGCGCCAGCAGTGACAGTGGGCGTTTGAAACAGTTCTTC. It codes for CASSDSGRLKQFF.

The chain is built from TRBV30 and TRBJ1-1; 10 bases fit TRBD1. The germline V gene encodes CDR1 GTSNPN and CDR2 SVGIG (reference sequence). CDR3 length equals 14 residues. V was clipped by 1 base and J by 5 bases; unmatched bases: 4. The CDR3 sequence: CAWSGDRGRTEAFF. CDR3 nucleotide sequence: TGTGCCTGGAGTGGAGACAGGGGGCGGACTGAAGCTTTCTTT.

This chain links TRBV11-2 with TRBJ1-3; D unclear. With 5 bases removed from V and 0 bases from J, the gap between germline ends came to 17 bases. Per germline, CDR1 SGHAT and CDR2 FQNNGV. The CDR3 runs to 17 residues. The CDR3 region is CASSQSPTAFSGNTIYF. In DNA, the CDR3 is TGTGCCAGCAGCCAAAGCCCTACAGCTTTCTCTGGAAACACCATATATTTT.

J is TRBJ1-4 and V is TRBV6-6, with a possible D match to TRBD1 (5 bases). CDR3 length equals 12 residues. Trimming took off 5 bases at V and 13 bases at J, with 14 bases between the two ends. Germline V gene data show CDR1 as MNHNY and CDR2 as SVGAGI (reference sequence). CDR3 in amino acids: CASSPTGKGLFF. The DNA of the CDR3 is TGTGCCAGCAGTCCTACAGGAAAGGGACTGTTTTTT.

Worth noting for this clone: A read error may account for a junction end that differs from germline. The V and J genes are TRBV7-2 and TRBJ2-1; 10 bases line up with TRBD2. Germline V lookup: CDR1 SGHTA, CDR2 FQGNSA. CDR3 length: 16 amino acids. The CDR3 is CASSLASGSIYNEQFF. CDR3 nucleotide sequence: TGTGCCAGCAGCCTAGCTAGCGGGAGTATATACAATGAGCAGTTCTTC.

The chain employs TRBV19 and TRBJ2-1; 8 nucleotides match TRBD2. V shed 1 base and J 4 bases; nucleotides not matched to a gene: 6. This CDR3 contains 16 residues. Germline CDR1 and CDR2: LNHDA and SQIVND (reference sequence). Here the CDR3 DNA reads TGTGCCAGTAGTATAGGAGTCGTAGCGGGATACAATGAGCAGTTCTTC. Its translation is CASSIGVVAGYNEQFF.

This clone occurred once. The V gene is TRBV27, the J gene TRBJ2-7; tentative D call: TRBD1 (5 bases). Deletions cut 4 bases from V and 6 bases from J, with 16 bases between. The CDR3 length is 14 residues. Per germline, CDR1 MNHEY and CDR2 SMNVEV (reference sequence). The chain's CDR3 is CASSSPGQGREQYF. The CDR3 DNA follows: TGTGCCAGCAGTTCCCCTGGTCAGGGCCGCGAGCAGTACTTC.

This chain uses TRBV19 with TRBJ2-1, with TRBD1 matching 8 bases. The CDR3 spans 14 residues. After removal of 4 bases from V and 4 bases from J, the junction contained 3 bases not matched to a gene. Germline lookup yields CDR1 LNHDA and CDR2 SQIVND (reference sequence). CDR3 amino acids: CASSTGQGYNEQFF. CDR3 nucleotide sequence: TGTGCCAGTAGTACCGGACAGGGTTACAATGAGCAGTTCTTC.

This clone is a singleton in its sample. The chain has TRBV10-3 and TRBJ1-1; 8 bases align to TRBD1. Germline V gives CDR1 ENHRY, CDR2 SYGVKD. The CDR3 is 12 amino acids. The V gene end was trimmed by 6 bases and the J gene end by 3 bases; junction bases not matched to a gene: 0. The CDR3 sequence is CAIRQGDTEAFF. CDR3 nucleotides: TGTGCCATCAGACAGGGGGACACTGAAGCTTTCTTT.

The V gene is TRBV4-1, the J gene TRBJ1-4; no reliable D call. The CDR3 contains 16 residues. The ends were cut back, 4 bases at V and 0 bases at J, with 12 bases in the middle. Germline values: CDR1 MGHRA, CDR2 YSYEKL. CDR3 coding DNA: TGCGCCAGCAGCCTTCTAGCGGTGCCAACTAATGAAAAACTGTTTTTT. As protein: CASSLLAVPTNEKLFF.

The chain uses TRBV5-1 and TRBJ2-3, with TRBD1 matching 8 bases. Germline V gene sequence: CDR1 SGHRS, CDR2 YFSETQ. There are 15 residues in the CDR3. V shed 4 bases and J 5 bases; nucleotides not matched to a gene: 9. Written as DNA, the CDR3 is TGCGCCAGCAGCACCAGGGGGCTATACTTAGATACGCAGTATTTT. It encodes CASSTRGLYLDTQYF. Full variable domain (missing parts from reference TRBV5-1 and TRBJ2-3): KAGVTQTPRYLIKTRGQQVTLSCSPISGHRSVSWYQQTPGQGLQFLFEYFSETQRNKGNFPGRFSGRQFSNSRSEMNVSTLELGDSALYLCASSTRGLYLDTQYFGPGTRLTVL.

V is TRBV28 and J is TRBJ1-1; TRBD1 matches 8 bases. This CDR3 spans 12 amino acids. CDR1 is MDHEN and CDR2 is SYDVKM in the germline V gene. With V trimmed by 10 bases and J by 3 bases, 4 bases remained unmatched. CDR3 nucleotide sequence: TGTGCCACCACAGGGGGGTACACTGAAGCTTTCTTT. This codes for CATTGGYTEAFF.

CDR3 sequence (DNA): TGTGCCAGCTACAGTTTCTTAAACACTGAAGCTTTCTTT. It is translated as CASYSFLNTEAFF. The chain combines TRBV27 with TRBJ1-1, with unresolved D. Germline values: CDR1 MNHEY, CDR2 SMNVEV (reference sequence). There are 13 residues in the CDR3. V gave up 8 bases and J gave up 2 bases, with 12 bases separating them.

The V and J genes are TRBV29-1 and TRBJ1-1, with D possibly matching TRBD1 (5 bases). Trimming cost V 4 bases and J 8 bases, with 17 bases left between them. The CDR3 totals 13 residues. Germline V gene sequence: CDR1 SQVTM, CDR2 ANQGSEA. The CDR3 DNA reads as TGCAGCGTTGGAAAGCGGGGGATGATGGAAGCTTTCTTT. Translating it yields CSVGKRGMMEAFF.

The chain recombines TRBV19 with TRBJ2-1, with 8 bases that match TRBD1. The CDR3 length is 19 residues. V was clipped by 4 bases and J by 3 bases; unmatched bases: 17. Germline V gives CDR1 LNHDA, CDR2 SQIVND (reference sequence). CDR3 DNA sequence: TGTGCCAGTAGTACTCGACCTGGACAGGGCAGAAGCGTCTACAATGAGCAGTTCTTC. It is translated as CASSTRPGQGRSVYNEQFF.

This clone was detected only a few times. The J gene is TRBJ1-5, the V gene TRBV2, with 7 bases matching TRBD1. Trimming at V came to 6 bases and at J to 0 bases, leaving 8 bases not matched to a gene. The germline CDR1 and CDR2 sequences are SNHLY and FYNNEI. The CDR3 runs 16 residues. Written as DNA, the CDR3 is TGTGCCAGCAGGGGGACAGTCCTCTATAGCAATCAGCCCCAGCATTTT. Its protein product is CASRGTVLYSNQPQHF.

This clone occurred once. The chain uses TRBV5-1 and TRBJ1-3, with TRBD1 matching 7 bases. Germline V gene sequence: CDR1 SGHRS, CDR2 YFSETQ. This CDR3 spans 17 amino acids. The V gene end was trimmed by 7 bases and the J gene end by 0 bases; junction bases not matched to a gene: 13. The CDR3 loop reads CASRPRTGDTSGNTIYF. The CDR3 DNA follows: TGCGCCAGCCGACCCCGGACAGGCGATACCTCTGGAAACACCATATATTTT.

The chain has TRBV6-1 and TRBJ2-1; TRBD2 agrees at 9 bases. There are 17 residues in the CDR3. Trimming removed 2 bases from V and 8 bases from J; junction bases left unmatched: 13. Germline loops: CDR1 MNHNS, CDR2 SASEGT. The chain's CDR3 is CASSEMGPGLAIYEQFF. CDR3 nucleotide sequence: TGTGCCAGCAGTGAAATGGGGCCGGGACTAGCAATATATGAGCAGTTCTTC.

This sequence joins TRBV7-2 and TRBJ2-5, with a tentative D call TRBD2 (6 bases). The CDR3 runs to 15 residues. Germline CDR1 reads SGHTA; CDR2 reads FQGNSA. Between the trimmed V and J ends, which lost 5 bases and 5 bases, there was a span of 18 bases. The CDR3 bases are TGTGCCAGCAGCCGCCGCGGGGTGTCTCAGGAGACCCAGTACTTC. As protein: CASSRRGVSQETQYF.

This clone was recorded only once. As DNA, the CDR3 is TGCGCCAGCGCATTCGACCAACCAGGGGGAACTAATGAAAAACTGTTTTTT. Amino acids: CASAFDQPGGTNEKLFF. The chain carries TRBV5-1 and TRBJ1-4; 7 nucleotides line up with TRBD1. Germline trimming cut 7 bases from V and 1 base from J; bases unmatched to any gene: 13. This CDR3 spans 17 amino acids. Per the germline V gene, CDR1 is SGHRS and CDR2 is YFSETQ.

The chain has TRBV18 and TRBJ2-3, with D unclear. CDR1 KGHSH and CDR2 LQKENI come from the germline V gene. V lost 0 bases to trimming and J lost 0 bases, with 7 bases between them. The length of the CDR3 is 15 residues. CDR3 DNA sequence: TGTGCCAGCTCACCACCGATCCGGAGCACAGATACGCAGTATTTT. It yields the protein CASSPPIRSTDTQYF.

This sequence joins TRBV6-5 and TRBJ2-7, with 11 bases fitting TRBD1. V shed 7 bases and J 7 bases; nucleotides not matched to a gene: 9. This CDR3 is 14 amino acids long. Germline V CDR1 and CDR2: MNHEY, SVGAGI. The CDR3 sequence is CASTPDRGLGEQYF. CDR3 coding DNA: TGTGCCAGCACTCCGGACAGGGGGCTGGGGGAGCAGTACTTC.

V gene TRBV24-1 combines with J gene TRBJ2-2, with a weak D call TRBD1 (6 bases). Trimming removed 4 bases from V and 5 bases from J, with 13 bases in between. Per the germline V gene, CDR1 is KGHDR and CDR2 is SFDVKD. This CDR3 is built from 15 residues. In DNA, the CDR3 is TGTGCCACCAGTGAAACAAACAGGGAAACCGGGGAGCTGTTTTTT. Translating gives CATSETNRETGELFF.

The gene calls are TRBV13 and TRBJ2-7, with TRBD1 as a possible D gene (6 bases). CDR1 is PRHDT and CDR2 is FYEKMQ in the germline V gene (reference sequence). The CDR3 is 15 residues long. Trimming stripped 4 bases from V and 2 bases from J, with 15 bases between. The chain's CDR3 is CASSSRGLAPYEQYF. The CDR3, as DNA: TGTGCCAGCAGCTCCAGGGGATTAGCCCCCTACGAGCAGTACTTC. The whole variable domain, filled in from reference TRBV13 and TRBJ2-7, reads AAGVIQSPRHLIKEKRETATLKCYPIPRHDTVYWYQQGPGQDPQFLISFYEKMQSDKGSIPDRFSAQQFSDYHSELNMSSLELGDSALYFCASSSRGLAPYEQYFGPGTRLTVT.

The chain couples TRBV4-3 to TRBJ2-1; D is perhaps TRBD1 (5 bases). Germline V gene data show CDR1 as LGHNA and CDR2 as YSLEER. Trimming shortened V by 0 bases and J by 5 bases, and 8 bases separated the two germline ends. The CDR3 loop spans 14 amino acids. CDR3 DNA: TGCGCCAGCAGCCAAGACAGGGCCGACAATGAGCAGTTCTTC. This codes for CASSQDRADNEQFF.

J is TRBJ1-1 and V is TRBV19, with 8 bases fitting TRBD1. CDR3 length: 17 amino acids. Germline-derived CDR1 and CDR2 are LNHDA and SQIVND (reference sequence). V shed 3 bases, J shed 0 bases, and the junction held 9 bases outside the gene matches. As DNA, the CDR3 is TGTGCCAGTAGTATCCGGACAGGGCCTTCTATGAACACTGAAGCTTTCTTT. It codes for CASSIRTGPSMNTEAFF.